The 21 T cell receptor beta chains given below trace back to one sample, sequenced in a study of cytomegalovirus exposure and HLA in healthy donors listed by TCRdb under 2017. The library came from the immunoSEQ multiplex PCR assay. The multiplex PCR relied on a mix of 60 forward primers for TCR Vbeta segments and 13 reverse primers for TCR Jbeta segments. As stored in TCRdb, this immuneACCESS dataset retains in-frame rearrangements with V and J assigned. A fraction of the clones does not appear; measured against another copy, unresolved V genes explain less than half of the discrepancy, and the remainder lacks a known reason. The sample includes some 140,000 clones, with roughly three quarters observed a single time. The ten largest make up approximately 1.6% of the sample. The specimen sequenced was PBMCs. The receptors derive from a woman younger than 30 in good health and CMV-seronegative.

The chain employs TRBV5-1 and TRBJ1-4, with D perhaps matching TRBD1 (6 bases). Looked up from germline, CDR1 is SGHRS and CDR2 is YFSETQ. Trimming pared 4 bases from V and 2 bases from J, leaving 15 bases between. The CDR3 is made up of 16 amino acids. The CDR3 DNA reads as TGCGCCAGCAGCCCCGTCATTGACAGGACTAATGAAAAACTGTTTTTT. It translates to CASSPVIDRTNEKLFF.

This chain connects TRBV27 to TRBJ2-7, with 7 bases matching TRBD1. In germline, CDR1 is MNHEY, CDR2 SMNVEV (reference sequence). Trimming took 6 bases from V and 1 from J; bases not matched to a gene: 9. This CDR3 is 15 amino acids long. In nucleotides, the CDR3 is TGTGCCAGCAGCCCTCGACAGGGTAATTCCTACGAGCAGTACTTC. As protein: CASSPRQGNSYEQYF.

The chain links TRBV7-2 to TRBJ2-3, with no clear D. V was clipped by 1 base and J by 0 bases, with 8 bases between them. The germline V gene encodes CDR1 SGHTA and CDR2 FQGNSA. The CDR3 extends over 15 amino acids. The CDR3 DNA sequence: TGTGCCAGCAGCTTAGTACCGCTAAGCACAGATACGCAGTATTTT. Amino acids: CASSLVPLSTDTQYF.

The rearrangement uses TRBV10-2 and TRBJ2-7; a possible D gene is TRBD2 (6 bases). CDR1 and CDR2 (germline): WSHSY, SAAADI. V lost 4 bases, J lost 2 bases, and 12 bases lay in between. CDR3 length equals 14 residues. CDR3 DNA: TGCGCCAGCAGTGGACTTCGGGGGACCTACGAGCAGTACTTC. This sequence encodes CASSGLRGTYEQYF.

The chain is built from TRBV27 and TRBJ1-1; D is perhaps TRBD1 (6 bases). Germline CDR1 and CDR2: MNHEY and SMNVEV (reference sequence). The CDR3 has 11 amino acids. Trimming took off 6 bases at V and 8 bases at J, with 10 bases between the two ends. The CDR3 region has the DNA TGTGCCAGCAGATCCGGGACAGAAGCTTTCTTT. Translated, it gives CASRSGTEAFF.

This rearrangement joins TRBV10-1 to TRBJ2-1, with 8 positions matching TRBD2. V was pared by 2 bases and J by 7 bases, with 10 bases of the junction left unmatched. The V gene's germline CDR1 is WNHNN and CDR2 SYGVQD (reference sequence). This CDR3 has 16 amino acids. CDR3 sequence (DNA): TGCGCCAGCAGTGAGGTAGGGGGACTAGGACTTAATGAGCAGTTCTTC. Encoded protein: CASSEVGGLGLNEQFF.

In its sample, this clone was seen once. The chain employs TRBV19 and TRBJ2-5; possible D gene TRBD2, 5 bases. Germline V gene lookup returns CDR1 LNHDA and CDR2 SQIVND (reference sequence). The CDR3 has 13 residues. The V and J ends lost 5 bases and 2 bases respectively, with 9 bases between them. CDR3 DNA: TGTGCCAGTAGTCGGACTTTACAAGAGACCCAGTACTTC. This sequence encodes CASSRTLQETQYF.

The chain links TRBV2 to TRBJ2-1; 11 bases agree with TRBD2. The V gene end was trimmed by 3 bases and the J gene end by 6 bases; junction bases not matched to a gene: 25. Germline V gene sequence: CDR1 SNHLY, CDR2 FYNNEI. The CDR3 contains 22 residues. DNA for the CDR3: TGTGCCAGCAGTGACCCGCGGTTACGGCCCTCATTTCTAGCGGGAGGTAGCAATGAGCAGTTCTTC. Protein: CASSDPRLRPSFLAGGSNEQFF.

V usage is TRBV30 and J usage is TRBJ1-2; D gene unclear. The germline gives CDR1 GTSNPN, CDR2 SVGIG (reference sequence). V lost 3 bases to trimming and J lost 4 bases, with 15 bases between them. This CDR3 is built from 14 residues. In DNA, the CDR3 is TGTGCCTGGAGGGAGACTGAGATGGGCTATGGCTACACCTTC. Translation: CAWRETEMGYGYTF.

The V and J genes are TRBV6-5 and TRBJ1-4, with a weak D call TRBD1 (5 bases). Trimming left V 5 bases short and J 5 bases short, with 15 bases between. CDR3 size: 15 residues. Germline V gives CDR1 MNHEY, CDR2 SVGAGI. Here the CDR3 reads CASSQGSHGNEKLFF. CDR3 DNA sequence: TGTGCCAGCAGTCAGGGTTCCCACGGCAATGAAAAACTGTTTTTT.

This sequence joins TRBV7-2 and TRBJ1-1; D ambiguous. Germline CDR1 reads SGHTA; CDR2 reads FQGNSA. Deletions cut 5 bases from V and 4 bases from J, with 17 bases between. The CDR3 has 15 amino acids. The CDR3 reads CASSPGVLGGTEAFF. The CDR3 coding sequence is TGTGCCAGCAGCCCCGGGGTTTTGGGAGGCACTGAAGCTTTCTTT.

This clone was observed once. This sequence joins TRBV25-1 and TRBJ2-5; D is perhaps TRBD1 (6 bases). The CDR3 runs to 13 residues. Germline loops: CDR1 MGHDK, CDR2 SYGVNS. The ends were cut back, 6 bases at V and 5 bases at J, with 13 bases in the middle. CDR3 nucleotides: TGTGCCAGCAGGGGGGCAGGCGGGGAGACCCAGTACTTC. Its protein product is CASRGAGGETQYF.

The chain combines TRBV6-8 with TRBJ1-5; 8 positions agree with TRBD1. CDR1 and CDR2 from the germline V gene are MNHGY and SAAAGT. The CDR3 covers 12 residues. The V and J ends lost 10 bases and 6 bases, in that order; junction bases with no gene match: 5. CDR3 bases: TGTGCCAACCAGGGGGCTCGTCAGCCCCAGCATTTT. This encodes CANQGARQPQHF.

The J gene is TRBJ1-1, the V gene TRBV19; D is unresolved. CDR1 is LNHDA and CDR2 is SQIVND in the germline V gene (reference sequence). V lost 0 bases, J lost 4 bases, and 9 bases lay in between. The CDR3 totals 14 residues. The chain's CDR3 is CASSIDTRGTEAFF. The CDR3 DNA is TGTGCCAGTAGTATAGATACCCGGGGCACTGAAGCTTTCTTT.

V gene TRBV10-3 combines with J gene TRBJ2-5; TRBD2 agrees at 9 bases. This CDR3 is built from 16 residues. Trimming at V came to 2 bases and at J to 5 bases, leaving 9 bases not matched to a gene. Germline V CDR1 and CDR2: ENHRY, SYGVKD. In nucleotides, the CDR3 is TGTGCCATCAGTGAGCCCCTTTTAGCGGGAGTGGAGACCCAGTACTTC. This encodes CAISEPLLAGVETQYF.

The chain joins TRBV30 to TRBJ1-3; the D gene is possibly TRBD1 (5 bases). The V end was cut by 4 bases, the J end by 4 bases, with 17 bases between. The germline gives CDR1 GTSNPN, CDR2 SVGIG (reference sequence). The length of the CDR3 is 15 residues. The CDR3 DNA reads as TGTGCCTGGATGGCGGGGCTGATTTCGGGAAACACCATATATTTT. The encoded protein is CAWMAGLISGNTIYF.

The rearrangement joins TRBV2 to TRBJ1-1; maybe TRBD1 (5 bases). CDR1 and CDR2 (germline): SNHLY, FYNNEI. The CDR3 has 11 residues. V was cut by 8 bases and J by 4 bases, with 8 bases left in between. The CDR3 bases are TGTGCCAGCGGGACTTCCACTGAAGCTTTCTTT. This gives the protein CASGTSTEAFF.

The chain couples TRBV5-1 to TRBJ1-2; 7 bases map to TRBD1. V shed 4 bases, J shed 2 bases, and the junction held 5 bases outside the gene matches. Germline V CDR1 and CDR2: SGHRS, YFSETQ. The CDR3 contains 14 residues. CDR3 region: CASSRGQANYGYTF. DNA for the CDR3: TGCGCCAGCAGCCGAGGACAGGCAAACTATGGCTACACCTTC.

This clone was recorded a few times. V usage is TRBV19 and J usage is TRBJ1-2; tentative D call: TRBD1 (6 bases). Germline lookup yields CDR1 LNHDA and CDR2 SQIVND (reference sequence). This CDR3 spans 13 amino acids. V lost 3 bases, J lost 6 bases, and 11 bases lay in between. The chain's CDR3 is CASSIGQSHGYTF. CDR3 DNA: TGTGCCAGTAGTATCGGACAGTCTCATGGCTACACCTTC.

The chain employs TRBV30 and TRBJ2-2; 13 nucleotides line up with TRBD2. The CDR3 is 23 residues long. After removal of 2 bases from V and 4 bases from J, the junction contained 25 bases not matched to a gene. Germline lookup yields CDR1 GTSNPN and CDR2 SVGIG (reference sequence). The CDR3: CAWSPSTSLRTSGRGRITGELFF. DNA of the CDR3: TGTGCCTGGAGTCCGTCAACGTCCTTGAGGACTAGCGGGAGAGGGCGGATCACCGGGGAGCTGTTTTTT.

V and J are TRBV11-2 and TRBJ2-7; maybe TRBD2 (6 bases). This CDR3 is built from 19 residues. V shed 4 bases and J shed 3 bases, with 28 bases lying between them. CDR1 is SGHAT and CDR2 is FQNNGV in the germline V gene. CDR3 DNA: TGTGCCAGCAGCTCGGGGTTGTATGGGCGGGACCCTGCATACTACGAGCAGTACTTC. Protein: CASSSGLYGRDPAYYEQYF.